Following are 27 T cell receptor beta chains from one sample sequenced in a study of T-cell memory formation after mild COVID-19. MiXCR was run by TCRdb on the 5' RACE reads, yielding one entry per CDR3 protein. In the table there are about 150,000 distinct CDR3 sequences, approximately 5.7% of which are singletons. The sample comprised PBMCs or a T cell subset sorted from them (not recorded which). Receptors were obtained from an adult woman who had mild COVID-19 (a few samples of this study predate the infection). Cell type and time point are not known.

The sample holds many counts of this clonotype. The chain employs TRBV15 and TRBJ1-2; 10 nucleotides match TRBD1. V dropped 1 base and J dropped 2; count of bases not matched to a gene: 1. This CDR3 contains 15 residues. From germline, CDR1 is LNHNV and CDR2 YYDKDF (reference sequence). The CDR3 loop reads CATSRGTGGNYGYTF. Here the CDR3 DNA reads TGTGCCACCAGCAGAGGGACAGGGGGAAACTATGGCTACACCTTC.

This clonotype occurred many times. This chain joins TRBV5-1 and TRBJ2-4; D ambiguous. V was trimmed by 4 bases and J by 9 bases, leaving 11 bases between them. The CDR3 totals 12 residues. CDR1 and CDR2 from the germline V gene are SGHRS and YFSETQ. The CDR3 spells CASSGYIGIQYF. The CDR3 DNA is TGCGCCAGCAGCGGATACATAGGCATTCAGTACTTC.

This clonotype occurred many times. This chain connects TRBV12-3 or TRBV12-4 to TRBJ2-5, with 7 bases lining up with TRBD1. CDR3 size: 12 residues. With 6 bases clipped from V and 5 bases from J, the junction kept 3 bases outside the gene matches. CDR3 in amino acids: CASSATGETQYF. The CDR3 coding sequence is TGTGCCAGCAGCGCGACAGGGGAGACCCAGTACTTC.

In its sample, this clonotype was seen many times. CDR3 DNA: TGTGCCAGCAGTGTGACCGCCACAGATACGCAGTATTTT. It codes for CASSVTATDTQYF. The genes are TRBV25-1 and TRBJ2-3; D gene unclear. The CDR3 length is 13 residues. The V gene lost 4 bases and the J gene lost 2 bases, with 7 bases spanning the gap. CDR1 and CDR2 from the germline V gene are MGHDK and SYGVNS.

The chain joins TRBV6-6 to TRBJ2-5; 11 nucleotides align to TRBD1. This CDR3 comprises 16 residues. With V trimmed by 5 bases and J by 2 bases, 7 bases remained unmatched. CDR1 MNHNY and CDR2 SVGAGI come from the germline V gene (reference sequence). This CDR3 reads CASSPDRDRGQETQYF. The CDR3 DNA reads as TGTGCCAGCAGTCCCGACCGGGACAGGGGGCAAGAGACCCAGTACTTC.

This clonotype appeared many times. The rearrangement joins TRBV7-2 to TRBJ2-3, with TRBD2 matching over 7 bases. Germline lookup yields CDR1 SGHTA and CDR2 FQGNSA. The CDR3 contains 16 residues. V trimming: 1 base; J trimming: 3 bases; junction bases outside the gene matches: 7. CDR3 residues: CASSLGLRGGTDTQYF. The CDR3 bases are TGTGCCAGCAGCTTAGGGCTTCGCGGGGGTACAGATACGCAGTATTTT.

There are a few counts of this clonotype. J is TRBJ2-2 and V is TRBV20-1, with TRBD2 matching over 7 bases. Germline V gene sequence: CDR1 DFQATT, CDR2 SNEGSKA (reference sequence). This CDR3 has 14 residues. V dropped 6 bases and J dropped 0; count of bases not matched to a gene: 4. As DNA, the CDR3 is TGCAGTGCCTCCGGACTAGCGAACACCGGGGAGCTGTTTTTT. This encodes CSASGLANTGELFF.

J is TRBJ2-1 and V is TRBV12-3 or TRBV12-4; tentatively, D is TRBD1 or TRBD2 (6 bases each). Trimming shortened V by 5 bases and J by 11 bases, and 16 bases separated the two germline ends. The CDR3 totals 13 residues. The CDR3 reads CASSRGRTAQQFF. For the CDR3, the DNA is TGTGCCAGCAGTCGGGGGAGGACAGCCCAGCAGTTCTTC.

This clonotype has a count of ten or more. The chain carries TRBV30 and TRBJ1-1; no clear D gene. The CDR3 contains 13 residues. Trimming shortened V by 2 bases and J by 0 bases, and 7 bases separated the two germline ends. Per the germline V gene, CDR1 is GTSNPN and CDR2 is SVGIG (reference sequence). The CDR3 sequence: CAWSRIVNTEAFF. CDR3 coding DNA: TGTGCCTGGAGTAGGATTGTGAACACTGAAGCTTTCTTT.

This clonotype has ten or more counts. The germline gene is not matched at one end of the junction; a read error may be the cause. V is TRBV7-7 and J is TRBJ2-1, with 11 nucleotides matching TRBD2. CDR1 and CDR2 from the germline V gene are SSHAT and FNYEAQ (reference sequence). The CDR3 extends over 16 amino acids. The DNA for the CDR3 is TGTGCTAGCAGCTTAGGTACTAGCGGGAGCTACAATGAGCAGTTCTTC. Amino acids: CASSLGTSGSYNEQFF.

This chain links TRBV5-1 with TRBJ2-3, with 9 bases identical to TRBD1. Germline trimming cut 4 bases from V and 3 bases from J; bases unmatched to any gene: 12. CDR1 and CDR2 (germline): SGHRS, YFSETQ. CDR3 size: 17 residues. The DNA of the CDR3 is TGCGCCAGCAGCGCCCGCGGACAGGGGCAAGTTACAGATACGCAGTATTTT. It yields the protein CASSARGQGQVTDTQYF.

The rearrangement uses TRBV5-1 and TRBJ2-1; 12 bases fit TRBD2. From germline, CDR1 is SGHRS and CDR2 YFSETQ. The length of the CDR3 is 17 residues. V was clipped by 3 bases and J by 0 bases; unmatched bases: 4. DNA for the CDR3: TGCGCCAGCAGCTCAGGACTAGCGGGGCTCTCCTACAATGAGCAGTTCTTC. Translating gives CASSSGLAGLSYNEQFF. Supplemented by reference TRBV5-1 and TRBJ2-1, the full variable domain reads KAGVTQTPRYLIKTRGQQVTLSCSPISGHRSVSWYQQTPGQGLQFLFEYFSETQRNKGNFPGRFSGRQFSNSRSEMNVSTLELGDSALYLCASSSGLAGLSYNEQFFGPGTRLTVL.

This clonotype was recorded many times. This rearrangement joins TRBV13 to TRBJ1-2; 10 bases agree with TRBD1. CDR3 size: 14 residues. Unmatched junction bases numbered 2, after V lost 1 base and J lost 6 bases. Germline-derived CDR1 and CDR2 are PRHDT and FYEKMQ (reference sequence). CDR3 loop: CASSLVGTGDGYTF. The CDR3 DNA reads as TGTGCCAGCAGCTTAGTCGGGACAGGGGATGGCTACACCTTC.

The chain has TRBV3-1 and TRBJ1-1, with TRBD1 as a possible D gene (5 bases). CDR3 length: 14 residues. Trimming took off 2 bases at V and 2 bases at J, with 9 bases between the two ends. Germline CDR1 and CDR2: LGHDT and YNNKEL (reference sequence). The CDR3 DNA follows: TGTGCCAGCAGCCAATTTGACAGCAACACTGAAGCTTTCTTT. Protein: CASSQFDSNTEAFF.

In its sample, this clonotype was seen a few times. The chain recombines TRBV3-1 with TRBJ2-7; the D gene could be TRBD1 or TRBD2 (5 bases each). In germline, CDR1 is LGHDT, CDR2 YNNKEL (reference sequence). There are 17 residues in the CDR3. V was trimmed by 3 bases and J by 6 bases, leaving 24 bases between them. CDR3 in amino acids: CASSHHKARGWASEQYF. The DNA of the CDR3 is TGTGCCAGCAGCCACCACAAAGCGAGGGGCTGGGCCTCCGAGCAGTACTTC.

This clonotype was seen only a few times. The chain carries TRBV12-3 or TRBV12-4 and TRBJ1-5; 7 bases line up with TRBD1. Losses at the gene ends were 6 bases for V and 0 bases for J; bases not matched to a gene: 11. This CDR3 has 17 residues. Here the CDR3 reads CASSQRLGQSSNQPQHF. As DNA, the CDR3 is TGTGCCAGCAGCCAGAGGTTGGGACAGTCTAGCAATCAGCCCCAGCATTTT.

This clonotype was picked up many times. The chain carries TRBV20-1 and TRBJ2-4; D is perhaps TRBD1 or TRBD2 (5 bases each). Trimming left V 5 bases short and J 0 bases short, with 14 bases between. This CDR3 is built from 15 residues. CDR1 DFQATT and CDR2 SNEGSKA come from the germline V gene (reference sequence). The CDR3 loop is CSAGTTQLAKNIQYF. CDR3 DNA sequence: TGCAGTGCTGGGACGACCCAACTAGCCAAAAACATTCAGTACTTC.

The chain links TRBV7-8 to TRBJ2-3; a possible D gene is TRBD2 (7 bases). The CDR3 extends over 16 amino acids. Between the trimmed V and J ends, which lost 2 bases and 1 base, there was a span of 13 bases. Germline values: CDR1 SGHVS, CDR2 FQNEAQ. The CDR3 protein is CASSLYAGARTDTQYF. CDR3 DNA: TGTGCCAGCAGCTTATACGCGGGGGCACGCACAGATACGCAGTATTTT.

Only a few counts were recorded for this clonotype. The junction shows a germline mismatch at one end, possibly a read error. The chain combines TRBV7-8 with TRBJ1-2, with a possible D match to TRBD1 (6 bases). The germline V gene has CDR1 SGHVS and CDR2 FQNEAQ. The CDR3 length is 14 residues. CDR3 residues: CASSLEAGATTLVF. The CDR3 nucleotides are TGTGCCAGCAGCTTAGAGGCAGGGGCCACCACGTTGGTTTTC.

The table lists this clonotype with many counts. The chain carries TRBV5-5 and TRBJ2-1, with 7 bases identical to TRBD1. From germline, CDR1 is SGHKS and CDR2 YYEKEE (reference sequence). This CDR3 is 20 amino acids long. V shed 3 bases and J 7 bases; nucleotides not matched to a gene: 25. The CDR3 DNA reads TGTGCCAGCAGCTCGCGACAGGGTCAATGGGAGTACGGTCAAGGGAATGAGCAGTTCTTC. Its translation: CASSSRQGQWEYGQGNEQFF.

The V call is TRBV9, the J call TRBJ1-2; 9 bases fit TRBD1. CDR1 is SGDLS and CDR2 is YYNGEE in the germline V gene. The CDR3 consists of 14 residues. The junction had 9 bases not matched to a gene; V was cut back by 6 bases and J by 6 bases. Written as DNA, the CDR3 is TGTGCCAGCACGGGACAGGGTGGTCTGGATGGCTACACCTTC. It encodes CASTGQGGLDGYTF.

This clonotype has at least ten counts. The rearrangement links TRBV7-6 to TRBJ2-1; TRBD2 might be the D (5 bases). Trimming left V 5 bases short and J 6 bases short, with 8 bases between. CDR3 length equals 12 residues. Per the germline V gene, CDR1 is SGHVS and CDR2 is FNYEAQ. The CDR3 nucleotides read TGTGCCAGCAGCCACCGGGGCAATGAGCAGTTCTTC. This sequence encodes CASSHRGNEQFF.

This sequence joins TRBV15 and TRBJ2-3; D ambiguous. The CDR3 loop spans 13 amino acids. Germline-derived CDR1 and CDR2 are LNHNV and YYDKDF (reference sequence). V was pared by 8 bases and J by 1 base, with 10 bases between. The CDR3 DNA reads TGTGCCACCGGGCGCTTTGGCACAGATACGCAGTATTTT. Amino acid sequence: CATGRFGTDTQYF.

Ten or more counts support this clonotype. The chain uses TRBV29-1 and TRBJ2-4; D remains ambiguous. The CDR3 is 13 amino acids. Deletions cut 4 bases from V and 2 bases from J, with 9 bases between. In germline, CDR1 is SQVTM, CDR2 ANQGSEA. The CDR3 protein is CSVALRTKNIQYF. As DNA, the CDR3 is TGCAGCGTTGCTCTGAGAACCAAAAACATTCAGTACTTC. Drawing the rest from reference TRBV29-1 and TRBJ2-4, the complete variable domain is SAVISQKPSRDICQRGTSLTIQCQVDSQVTMMFWYRQQPGQSLTLIATANQGSEATYESGFVIDKFPISRPNLTFSTLTVSNMSPEDSSIYLCSVALRTKNIQYFGAGTRLSVL.

The chain carries TRBV18 and TRBJ2-5, with D possibly being TRBD2 (6 bases). This CDR3 is built from 14 residues. Germline CDR1 reads KGHSH; CDR2 reads LQKENI. V was clipped by 3 bases and J by 1 base, with 9 bases between them. CDR3 DNA sequence: TGTGCCAGCTCACCTCCGGGACTCCAAGAGACCCAGTACTTC. This sequence encodes CASSPPGLQETQYF.

This clonotype was seen ten or more times. The rearrangement links TRBV20-1 to TRBJ2-5; the match to TRBD2 covers 11 bases. Trimming took 6 bases from V and 7 from J; bases not matched to a gene: 4. This CDR3 comprises 12 residues. From germline, CDR1 is DFQATT and CDR2 SNEGSKA (reference sequence). CDR3 sequence: CSAPGTSGTQYF. CDR3 nucleotide sequence: TGCAGTGCACCCGGGACTAGCGGGACCCAGTACTTC.

This clonotype is medium-sized by share. This sequence joins TRBV20-1 and TRBJ1-5; 9 bases are shared with TRBD1. V dropped 6 bases and J dropped 4; count of bases not matched to a gene: 13. This CDR3 region has 16 residues. Germline CDR1 is DFQATT and CDR2 is SNEGSKA (reference sequence). CDR3 region: CSALYAGDRENQPQHF. For the CDR3, the DNA is TGCAGTGCCCTCTACGCTGGGGACAGGGAAAATCAGCCCCAGCATTTT.